Shown below are 12 T cell receptor beta chains from a single sample sequenced in a study of blood T cell repertoires in COVID-19. Profiling relied on immunoSEQ multiplex PCR, and the TCRdb table lists in-frame clones only, not all of them. There are about 140,000 clones in the sample; just under 90% occur only once, and more than 3.5% lies in the top ten. The sample taken for sequencing was peripheral blood. The receptors shown here come from a woman between 40 and 55 years old with acute or convalescent COVID-19.

The chain carries TRBV11-1 and TRBJ1-1; TRBD1 might be the D (6 bases). The V gene lost 1 base and the J gene lost 4 bases, with 10 bases spanning the gap. Germline V CDR1 and CDR2: SGHAT, FQDESV (reference sequence). CDR3 length equals 14 residues. CDR3 residues: CASSLEVQGTEAFF. The CDR3, as DNA: TGTGCCAGCAGCTTAGAGGTACAGGGCACTGAAGCTTTCTTT.

The chain combines TRBV6-5 with TRBJ1-4, with 11 bases matching TRBD1. Germline assignment: CDR1 MNHEY and CDR2 SVGAGI. The CDR3 is 15 amino acids. The V and J ends lost 4 bases and 8 bases, in that order; junction bases with no gene match: 6. The CDR3 loop reads CASSFWTGGPEKLFF. CDR3 bases: TGTGCCAGCAGTTTCTGGACAGGGGGCCCCGAAAAACTGTTTTTT.

The chain couples TRBV18 to TRBJ1-2, with 9 positions matching TRBD1. The CDR3 sequence is 15 residues long. J was trimmed by 6 bases and V by 2 bases; bases with no gene match: 7. Germline V gives CDR1 KGHSH, CDR2 LQKENI. CDR3 amino acids: CASSPGTGPSNGYTF. The CDR3 DNA reads as TGTGCCAGCTCACCAGGGACAGGGCCCTCTAATGGCTACACCTTC.

The rearrangement uses TRBV5-4 and TRBJ2-3; D possibly corresponds to TRBD1 (6 bases). The germline V gene encodes CDR1 SGHNT and CDR2 YYREEE (reference sequence). The CDR3 sequence is 16 residues long. V was trimmed by 3 bases and J by 4 bases, leaving 18 bases between them. The CDR3: CASSSGQPGFPDTQYF. The CDR3 region has the DNA TGTGCCAGCAGCTCCGGACAGCCTGGGTTCCCAGATACGCAGTATTTT.

The chain uses TRBV7-9 and TRBJ2-5, with a weak D call TRBD1 (5 bases). The CDR3 runs to 12 residues. CDR1 is SEHNR, CDR2 FQNEAQ, per germline (reference sequence). Trimming stripped 8 bases from V and 7 bases from J, with 14 bases between. The CDR3: CASAGPGGTQYF. The CDR3, as DNA: TGTGCCAGCGCAGGGCCAGGTGGGACCCAGTACTTC.

This CDR3 is CASTGGGANTGELFF. CDR3 coding DNA: TGTGCCAGCACCGGGGGAGGGGCGAACACCGGGGAGCTGTTTTTT. This rearrangement joins TRBV2 to TRBJ2-2, with 7 bases fitting TRBD2. Germline V CDR1 and CDR2: SNHLY, FYNNEI. The CDR3 loop spans 15 amino acids. Trimming took 7 bases from V and 0 from J; bases not matched to a gene: 5.

The chain joins TRBV4-1 to TRBJ1-2, with no clear D. V was trimmed by 2 bases and J by 2 bases, leaving 9 bases between them. Per germline, CDR1 MGHRA and CDR2 YSYEKL. CDR3 length: 14 residues. The chain's CDR3 is CASSQLQANYGYTF. The CDR3 DNA reads as TGCGCCAGCAGCCAACTCCAGGCCAACTATGGCTACACCTTC.

The rearrangement links TRBV10-1 to TRBJ1-5; D not certain. CDR3 length: 14 amino acids. CDR1 is WNHNN and CDR2 is SYGVQD in the germline V gene (reference sequence). V gave up 0 bases and J gave up 5 bases, with 8 bases separating them. The CDR3 region is CASSESFGYQPQHF. The CDR3 region has the DNA TGCGCCAGCAGTGAGTCTTTTGGCTATCAGCCCCAGCATTTT.

The rearrangement links TRBV28 to TRBJ1-5; D ambiguous. Germline assignment: CDR1 MDHEN and CDR2 SYDVKM. Trimming left V 6 bases short and J 4 bases short, with 13 bases between. The CDR3 extends over 14 amino acids. CDR3 protein: CASSPAGGNQPQHF. CDR3 coding DNA: TGTGCCAGCAGCCCCGCGGGTGGGAATCAGCCCCAGCATTTT.

V gene TRBV19 combines with J gene TRBJ2-3; 12 bases fit TRBD2. J was trimmed by 7 bases and V by 3 bases; bases with no gene match: 8. This CDR3 region has 16 residues. Germline values: CDR1 LNHDA, CDR2 SQIVND (reference sequence). As DNA, the CDR3 is TGTGCCAGTAGTATTTCCCGACTAGCGGGGGAATATACGCAGTATTTT. The encoded protein is CASSISRLAGEYTQYF. Drawing the rest from reference TRBV19 and TRBJ2-3, the complete variable domain is DGGITQSPKYLFRKEGQNVTLSCEQNLNHDAMYWYRQDPGQGLRLIYYSQIVNDFQKGDIAEGYSVSREKKESFPLTVTSAQKNPTAFYLCASSISRLAGEYTQYFGPGTRLTVL.

V is TRBV18 and J is TRBJ2-7; a possible D gene is TRBD1 (6 bases). Germline values: CDR1 KGHSH, CDR2 LQKENI. There are 14 residues in the CDR3. The germline V and J ends were trimmed by 0 bases and 2 bases, with 8 bases remaining between them. The CDR3 nucleotides are TGTGCCAGCTCACCACCGGGGGCTCCCTACGAGCAGTACTTC. Residues: CASSPPGAPYEQYF. The full variable domain, with the rest looked up from reference TRBV18 and TRBJ2-7, is NAGVMQNPRHLVRRRGQEARLRCSPMKGHSHVYWYRQLPEEGLKFMVYLQKENIIDESGMPKERFSAEFPKEGPSILRIQQVVRGDSAAYFCASSPPGAPYEQYFGPGTRLTVT.

This clone occurred once. The gene calls are TRBV18 and TRBJ2-7; D is uncertain. V was clipped by 3 bases and J by 4 bases, with 7 bases between them. The CDR3 runs 12 residues. Per germline, CDR1 KGHSH and CDR2 LQKENI. The CDR3 here is CASSPDTYEQYF. As DNA, the CDR3 is TGTGCCAGCTCACCCGACACGTACGAGCAGTACTTC. The variable domain in full, completed from reference TRBV18 and TRBJ2-7, reads NAGVMQNPRHLVRRRGQEARLRCSPMKGHSHVYWYRQLPEEGLKFMVYLQKENIIDESGMPKERFSAEFPKEGPSILRIQQVVRGDSAAYFCASSPDTYEQYFGPGTRLTVT.